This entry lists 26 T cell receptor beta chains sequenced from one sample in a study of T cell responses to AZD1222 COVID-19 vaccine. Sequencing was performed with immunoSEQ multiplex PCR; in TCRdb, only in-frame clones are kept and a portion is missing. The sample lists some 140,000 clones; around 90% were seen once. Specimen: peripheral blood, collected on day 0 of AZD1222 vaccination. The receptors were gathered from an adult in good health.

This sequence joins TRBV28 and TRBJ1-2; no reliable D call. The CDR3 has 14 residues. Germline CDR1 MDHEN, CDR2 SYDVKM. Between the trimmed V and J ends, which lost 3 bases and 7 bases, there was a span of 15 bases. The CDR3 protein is CASSFRGTRSGYTF. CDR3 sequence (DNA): TGTGCCAGCAGTTTTCGGGGTACCCGGTCTGGCTACACCTTC.

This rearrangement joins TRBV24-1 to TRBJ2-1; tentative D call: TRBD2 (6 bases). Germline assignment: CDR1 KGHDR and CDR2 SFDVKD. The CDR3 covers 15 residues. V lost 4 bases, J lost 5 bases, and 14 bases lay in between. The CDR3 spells CATSDQTGRNNEQFF. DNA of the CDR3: TGTGCCACCAGTGACCAGACCGGGAGAAACAATGAGCAGTTCTTC.

CDR3 DNA sequence: TGTGCCAGCAGTTTTTACGGCGGGGAGCTGTTTTTT. Its protein product is CASSFYGGELFF. V usage is TRBV2 and J usage is TRBJ2-2; D remains ambiguous. The CDR3 contains 12 residues. Trimming took 5 bases from V and 7 from J, leaving 8 bases between them. The germline V gene has CDR1 SNHLY and CDR2 FYNNEI.

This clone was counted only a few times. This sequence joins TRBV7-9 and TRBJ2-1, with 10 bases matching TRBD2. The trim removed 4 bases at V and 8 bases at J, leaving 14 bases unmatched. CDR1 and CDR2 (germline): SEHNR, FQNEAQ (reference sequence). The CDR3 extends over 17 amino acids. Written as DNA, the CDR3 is TGTGCCAGCAGCTCCACAGAGGCCGTAGCGGGAGGCTATGAGCAGTTCTTC. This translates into CASSSTEAVAGGYEQFF.

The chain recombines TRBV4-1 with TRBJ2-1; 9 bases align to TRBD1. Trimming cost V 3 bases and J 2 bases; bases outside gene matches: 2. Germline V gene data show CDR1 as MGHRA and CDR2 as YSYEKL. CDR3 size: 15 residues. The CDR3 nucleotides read TGCGCCAGCAGCCAGGACAGGGGCACCTACAATGAGCAGTTCTTC. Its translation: CASSQDRGTYNEQFF.

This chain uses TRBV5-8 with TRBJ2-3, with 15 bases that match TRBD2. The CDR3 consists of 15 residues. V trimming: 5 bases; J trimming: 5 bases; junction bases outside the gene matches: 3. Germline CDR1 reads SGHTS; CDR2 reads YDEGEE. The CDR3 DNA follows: TGTGCCAGCAGTGCGGGACTAGCGGGAGGAGATACGCAGTATTTT. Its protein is CASSAGLAGGDTQYF. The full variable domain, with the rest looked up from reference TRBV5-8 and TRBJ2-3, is EAGVTQSPTHLIKTRGQQATLRCSPISGHTSVYWYQQALGLGLQFLLWYDEGEERNRGNFPPRFSGRQFPNYSSELNVNALELEDSALYLCASSAGLAGGDTQYFGPGTRLTVL.

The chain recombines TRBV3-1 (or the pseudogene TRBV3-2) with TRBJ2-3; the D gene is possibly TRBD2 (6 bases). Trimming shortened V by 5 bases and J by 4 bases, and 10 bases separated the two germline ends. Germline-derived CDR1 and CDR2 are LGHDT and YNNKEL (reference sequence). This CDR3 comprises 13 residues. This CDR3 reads CASSTLASDTQYF. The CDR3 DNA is TGTGCCAGCAGCACACTAGCTTCAGATACGCAGTATTTT.

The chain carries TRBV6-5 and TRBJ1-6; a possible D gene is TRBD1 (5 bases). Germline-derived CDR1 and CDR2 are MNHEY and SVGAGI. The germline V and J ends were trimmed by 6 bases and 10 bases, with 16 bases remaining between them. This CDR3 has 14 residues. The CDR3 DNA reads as TGTGCCAGCAGCCGGGACTTTATAAGGTCACCCCTCCACTTT. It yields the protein CASSRDFIRSPLHF.

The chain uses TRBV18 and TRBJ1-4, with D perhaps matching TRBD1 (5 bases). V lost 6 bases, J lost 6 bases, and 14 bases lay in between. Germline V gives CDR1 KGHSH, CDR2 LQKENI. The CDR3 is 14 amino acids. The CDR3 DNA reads TGTGCCAGCTCCGGGGCGGTTGCGGATGAAAAACTGTTTTTT. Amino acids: CASSGAVADEKLFF.

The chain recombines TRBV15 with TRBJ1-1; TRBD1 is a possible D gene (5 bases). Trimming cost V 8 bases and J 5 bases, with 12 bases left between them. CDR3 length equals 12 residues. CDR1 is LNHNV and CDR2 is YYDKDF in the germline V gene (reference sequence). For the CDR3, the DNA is TGTGCCACCTTTCGGGGGGGTACTGAAGCTTTCTTT. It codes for CATFRGGTEAFF.

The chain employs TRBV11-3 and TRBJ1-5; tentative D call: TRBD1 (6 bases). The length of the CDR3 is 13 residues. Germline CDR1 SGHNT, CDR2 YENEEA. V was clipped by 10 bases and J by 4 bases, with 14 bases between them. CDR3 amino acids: CAIQGRRNQPQHF. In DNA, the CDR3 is TGTGCCATCCAGGGGCGGAGAAATCAGCCCCAGCATTTT.

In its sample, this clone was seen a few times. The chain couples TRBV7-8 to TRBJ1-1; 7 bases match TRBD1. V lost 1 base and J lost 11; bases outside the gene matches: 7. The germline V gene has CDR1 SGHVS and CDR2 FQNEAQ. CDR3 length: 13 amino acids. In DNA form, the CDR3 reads TGTGCCAGCAGCTTAGGTCGGGACAGAGCGGCTTTCTTT. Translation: CASSLGRDRAAFF.

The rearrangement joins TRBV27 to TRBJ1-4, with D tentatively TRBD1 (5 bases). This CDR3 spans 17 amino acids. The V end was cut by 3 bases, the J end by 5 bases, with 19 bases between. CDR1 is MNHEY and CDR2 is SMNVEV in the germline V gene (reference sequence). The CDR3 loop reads CASSFATQGWLNEKLFF. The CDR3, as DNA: TGTGCCAGCAGTTTCGCGACTCAGGGTTGGTTAAATGAAAAACTGTTTTTT.

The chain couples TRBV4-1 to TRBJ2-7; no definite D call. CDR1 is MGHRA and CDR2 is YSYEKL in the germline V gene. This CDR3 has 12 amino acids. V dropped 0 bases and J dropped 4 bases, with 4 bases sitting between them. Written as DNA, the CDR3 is TGCGCCAGCAGCCAAGACGGGTACGAGCAGTACTTC. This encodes CASSQDGYEQYF.

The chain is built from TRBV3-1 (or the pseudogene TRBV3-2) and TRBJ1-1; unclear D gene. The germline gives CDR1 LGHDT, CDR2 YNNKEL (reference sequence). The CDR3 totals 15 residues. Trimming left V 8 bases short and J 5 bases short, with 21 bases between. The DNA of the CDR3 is TGTGCCAGCTGCCCATCTCCCTGGGGAACAACTGAAGCTTTCTTT. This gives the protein CASCPSPWGTTEAFF.

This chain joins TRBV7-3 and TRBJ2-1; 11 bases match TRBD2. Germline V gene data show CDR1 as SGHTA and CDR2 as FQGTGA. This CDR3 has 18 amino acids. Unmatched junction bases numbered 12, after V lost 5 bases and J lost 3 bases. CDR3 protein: CASSLNSGTSGIYNEQFF. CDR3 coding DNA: TGTGCCAGCAGCCTGAACTCCGGGACTAGCGGAATCTACAATGAGCAGTTCTTC.

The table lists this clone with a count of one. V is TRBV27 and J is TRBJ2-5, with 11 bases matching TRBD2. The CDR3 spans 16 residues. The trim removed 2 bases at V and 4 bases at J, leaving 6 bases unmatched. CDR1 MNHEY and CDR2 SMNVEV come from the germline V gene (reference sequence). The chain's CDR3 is CASSLGLAGGLETQYF. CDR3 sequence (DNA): TGTGCCAGCAGTTTAGGCCTAGCGGGAGGATTAGAGACCCAGTACTTC.

The CDR3 bases are TGTGCCAGCAGTTACTCATCACGGGGCCGGAACACTGAAGCTTTCTTT. This translates into CASSYSSRGRNTEAFF. The genes are TRBV6-5 and TRBJ1-1; possibly TRBD1 for D (5 bases). The CDR3 is 16 residues long. Germline CDR1 and CDR2: MNHEY and SVGAGI. With 0 bases removed from V and 1 base from J, the gap between germline ends came to 12 bases.

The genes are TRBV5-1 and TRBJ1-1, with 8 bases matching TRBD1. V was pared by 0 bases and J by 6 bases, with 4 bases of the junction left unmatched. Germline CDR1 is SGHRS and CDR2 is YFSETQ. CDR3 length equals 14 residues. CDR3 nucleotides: TGCGCCAGCAGCTTGGAATCACAGGGGGCTGAAGCTTTCTTT. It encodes CASSLESQGAEAFF.

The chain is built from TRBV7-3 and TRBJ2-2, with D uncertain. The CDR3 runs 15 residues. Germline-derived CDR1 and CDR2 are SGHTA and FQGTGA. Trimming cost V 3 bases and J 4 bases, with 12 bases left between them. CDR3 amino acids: CASSFLTLGTGELFF. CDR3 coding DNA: TGTGCCAGCAGCTTCTTGACCTTGGGCACCGGGGAGCTGTTTTTT.

The CDR3 sequence: CASSWGGTTEAFF. The CDR3 DNA reads TGTGCCAGCAGTTGGGGGGGAACTACTGAAGCTTTCTTT. The rearrangement links TRBV27 to TRBJ1-1; D perhaps matches TRBD1 (5 bases). This CDR3 has 13 residues. The germline CDR1 and CDR2 sequences are MNHEY and SMNVEV (reference sequence). V lost 4 bases, J lost 5 bases, and 11 bases lay in between.

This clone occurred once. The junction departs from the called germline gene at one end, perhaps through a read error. The CDR3 region has the DNA TGTGCCAGCAGCGTAACAGGGGAGAACACCGGGGAGCTGTTTTTT. This encodes CASSVTGENTGELFF. The genes are TRBV7-3 and TRBJ2-2; 7 bases line up with TRBD1. Germline V gene lookup returns CDR1 SGHTA and CDR2 FQGTGA. The CDR3 is made up of 15 amino acids. The full variable domain, rest sourced from reference TRBV7-3 and TRBJ2-2, is GAGVSQTPSNKVTEKGKYVELRCDPISGHTALYWYRQSLGQGPEFLIYFQGTGAADDSGLPNDRFFAVRPEGSVSTLKIQRTERGDSAVYLCASSVTGENTGELFFGEGSRLTVL.

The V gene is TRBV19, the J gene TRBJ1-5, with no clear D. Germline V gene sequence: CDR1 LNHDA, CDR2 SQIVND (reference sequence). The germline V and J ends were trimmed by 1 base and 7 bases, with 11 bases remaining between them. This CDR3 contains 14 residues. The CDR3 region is CASSIAGPRQPQHF. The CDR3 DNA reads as TGTGCCAGTAGTATAGCCGGTCCCCGGCAGCCCCAGCATTTT.

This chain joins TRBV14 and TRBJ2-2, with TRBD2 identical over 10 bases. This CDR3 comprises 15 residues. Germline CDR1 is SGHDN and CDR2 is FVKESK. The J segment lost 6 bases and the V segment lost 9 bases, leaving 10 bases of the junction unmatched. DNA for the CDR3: TGTGCCAGTTACAAGGGCCTAGCGGGAGCCGGGGAGCTGTTTTTT. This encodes CASYKGLAGAGELFF.

This CDR3 is CASRTQWGDYGYTF. Written as DNA, the CDR3 is TGTGCCAGCAGAACCCAATGGGGGGACTATGGCTACACCTTC. The chain joins TRBV7-2 to TRBJ1-2; tentatively, D is TRBD1 (5 bases). Trimming took off 6 bases at V and 3 bases at J, with 14 bases between the two ends. Germline CDR1 SGHTA, CDR2 FQGNSA. This CDR3 spans 14 amino acids.

The CDR3 DNA follows: TGCGCCAGCAGCTGGGGGCGGGGGGGCACAGATACGCAGTATTTT. Protein: CASSWGRGGTDTQYF. This chain joins TRBV5-1 and TRBJ2-3; 8 bases are shared with TRBD2. Germline CDR1 is SGHRS and CDR2 is YFSETQ. With V trimmed by 3 bases and J by 1 base, 4 bases remained unmatched. The CDR3 is 15 residues long. The complete variable domain, with remaining parts taken from reference TRBV5-1 and TRBJ2-3, reads KAGVTQTPRYLIKTRGQQVTLSCSPISGHRSVSWYQQTPGQGLQFLFEYFSETQRNKGNFPGRFSGRQFSNSRSEMNVSTLELGDSALYLCASSWGRGGTDTQYFGPGTRLTVL.